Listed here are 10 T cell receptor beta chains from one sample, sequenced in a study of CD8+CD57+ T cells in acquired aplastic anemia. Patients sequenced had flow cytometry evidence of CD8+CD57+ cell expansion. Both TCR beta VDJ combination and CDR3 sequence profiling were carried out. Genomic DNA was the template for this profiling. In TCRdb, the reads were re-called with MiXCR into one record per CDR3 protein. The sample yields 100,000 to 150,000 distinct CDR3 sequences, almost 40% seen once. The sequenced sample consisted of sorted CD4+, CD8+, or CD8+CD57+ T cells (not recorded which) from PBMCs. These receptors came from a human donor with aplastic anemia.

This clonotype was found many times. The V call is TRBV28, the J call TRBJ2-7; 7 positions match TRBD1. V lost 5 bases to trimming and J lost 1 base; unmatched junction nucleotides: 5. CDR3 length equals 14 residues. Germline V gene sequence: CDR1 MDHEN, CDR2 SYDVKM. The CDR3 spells CASSLTGNSYEQYF. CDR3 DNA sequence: TGTGCCAGCAGTCTGACAGGGAATTCCTACGAGCAGTACTTC.

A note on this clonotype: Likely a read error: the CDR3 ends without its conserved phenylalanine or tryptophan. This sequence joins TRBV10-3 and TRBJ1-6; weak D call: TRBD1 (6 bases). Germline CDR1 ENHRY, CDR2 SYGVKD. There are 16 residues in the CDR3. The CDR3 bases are TGTGCCAGCAGTTTCAACAGGGCTCCGGGGAGCTCACCCCTCCACTCT. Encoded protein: CASSFNRAPGSSPLHS.

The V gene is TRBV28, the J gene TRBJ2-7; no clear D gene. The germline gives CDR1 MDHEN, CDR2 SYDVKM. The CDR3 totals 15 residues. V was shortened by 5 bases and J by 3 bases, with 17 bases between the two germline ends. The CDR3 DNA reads TGTGCCAGCAGTCCGACACCCCCGGGTGGCTACGAGCAGTACTTC. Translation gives CASSPTPPGGYEQYF.

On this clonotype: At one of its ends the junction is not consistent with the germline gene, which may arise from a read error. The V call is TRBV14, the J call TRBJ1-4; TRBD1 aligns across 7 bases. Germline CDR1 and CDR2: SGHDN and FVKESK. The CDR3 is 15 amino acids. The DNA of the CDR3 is TGTGCCGGCAGCCAGTTACAGGGGATAAGTGAAAAACTGTTTTTC. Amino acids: CAGSQLQGISEKLFF. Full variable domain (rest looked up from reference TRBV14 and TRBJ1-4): EAGVTQFPSHSVIEKGQTVTLRCDPISGHDNLYWYRRVMGKEIKFLLHFVKESKQDESGMPNNRFLAERTGGTYSTLKVQPAELEDSGVYFCAGSQLQGISEKLFFGSGTQLSVL.

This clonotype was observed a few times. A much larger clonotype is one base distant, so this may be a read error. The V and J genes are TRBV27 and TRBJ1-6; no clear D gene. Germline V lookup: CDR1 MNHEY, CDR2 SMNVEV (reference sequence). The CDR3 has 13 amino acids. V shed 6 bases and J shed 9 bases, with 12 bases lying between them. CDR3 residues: CASRTNRGSPLHF. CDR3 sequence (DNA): TGTGCCAGCAGAACCAATCGTGGTTCACCCCTCCACTTT.

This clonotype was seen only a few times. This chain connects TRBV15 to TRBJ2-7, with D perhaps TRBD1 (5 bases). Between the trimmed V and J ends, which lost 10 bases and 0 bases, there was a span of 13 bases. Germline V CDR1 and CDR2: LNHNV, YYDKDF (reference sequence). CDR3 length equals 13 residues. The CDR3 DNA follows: TGTGCCAGCAGTCCAGGGTACTCCTACGAGCAGTACTTC. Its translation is CASSPGYSYEQYF.

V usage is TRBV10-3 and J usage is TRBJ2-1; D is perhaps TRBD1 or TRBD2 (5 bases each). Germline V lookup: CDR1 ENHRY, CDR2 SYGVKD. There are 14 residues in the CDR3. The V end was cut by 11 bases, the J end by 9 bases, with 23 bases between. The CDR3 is CALVGGFQWVEQFF. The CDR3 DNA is TGTGCCCTAGTTGGGGGATTTCAATGGGTTGAGCAGTTCTTC.

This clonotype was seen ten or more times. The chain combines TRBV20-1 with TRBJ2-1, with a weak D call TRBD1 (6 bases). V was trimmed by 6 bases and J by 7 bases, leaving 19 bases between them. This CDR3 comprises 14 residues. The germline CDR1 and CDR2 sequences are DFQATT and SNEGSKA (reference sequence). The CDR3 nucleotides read TGCAGTGCCTACTCAGAGGACAGCTTGAATGAGCAGTTCTTC. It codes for CSAYSEDSLNEQFF.

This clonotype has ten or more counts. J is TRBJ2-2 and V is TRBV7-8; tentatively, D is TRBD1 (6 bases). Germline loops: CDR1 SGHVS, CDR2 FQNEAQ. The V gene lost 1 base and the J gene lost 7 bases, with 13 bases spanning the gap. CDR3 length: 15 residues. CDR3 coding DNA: TGTGCCAGCAGCTTAGGAGGGCAGGGGTTCGGGGAGCTGTTTTTT. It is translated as CASSLGGQGFGELFF.

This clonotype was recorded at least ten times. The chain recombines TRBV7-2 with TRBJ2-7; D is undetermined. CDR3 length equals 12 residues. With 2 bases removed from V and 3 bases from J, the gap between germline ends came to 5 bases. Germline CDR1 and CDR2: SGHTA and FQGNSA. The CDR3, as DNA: TGTGCCAGCAGCTTAAAGCTCTACGAGCAGTACTTC. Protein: CASSLKLYEQYF.